The next 23 T cell receptor beta chains were all read from a single sample in a study of cytomegalovirus exposure and HLA in healthy donors. In the PCR, 60 Vbeta and 13 Jbeta primers were used. The method was immunoSEQ multiplex PCR; TCRdb's version includes in-frame clones alone and lacks a portion of them. In the table there are about 140,000 clones, 65% to 90% of which are singletons. Material for sequencing was PBMCs. The receptors were sampled from a female donor in good health and CMV-seronegative.

As regards this clone: An end of the junction does not agree with germline; a read error may underlie this. The V and J genes are TRBV4-1 and TRBJ2-1, with 8 bases lining up with TRBD2. This CDR3 is 18 amino acids long. The germline V gene encodes CDR1 MGHRA and CDR2 YSYEKL. This CDR3 is CASSQVDMGLVSSNEQFF. The DNA of the CDR3 is TGCGCCAGCAGCCAAGTAGACATGGGACTAGTTTCCTCCAATGAGCAGTTCTTC.

Only one count was recorded for this clone. This chain joins TRBV29-1 and TRBJ2-7; possibly TRBD1 for D (5 bases). Germline CDR1 and CDR2: SQVTM and ANQGSEA. This CDR3 contains 14 residues. Trimming took 1 base from V and 5 from J, leaving 15 bases between them. In nucleotides, the CDR3 is TGCAGCGTTGAAGTGGCAGGGCAGGGTGACGAGCAGTACTTC. Its protein product is CSVEVAGQGDEQYF.

This chain joins TRBV29-1 and TRBJ1-4, with D perhaps TRBD1 (6 bases). The germline gives CDR1 SQVTM, CDR2 ANQGSEA. This CDR3 is 13 amino acids long. With 0 bases removed from V and 8 bases from J, the gap between germline ends came to 10 bases. CDR3 sequence reads: CSVEEGAREKLFF. CDR3 coding DNA: TGCAGCGTTGAAGAGGGGGCGCGGGAAAAACTGTTTTTT.

The chain employs TRBV28 and TRBJ2-7; TRBD1 agrees at 11 bases. The CDR3 totals 15 residues. Germline CDR1 is MDHEN and CDR2 is SYDVKM. V shed 2 bases, J shed 3 bases, and the junction held 3 bases outside the gene matches. Written as DNA, the CDR3 is TGTGCCAGCAGTTTAGGGGGACAGGGGGTCTACGAGCAGTACTTC. It encodes CASSLGGQGVYEQYF.

This rearrangement joins TRBV21-1 to TRBJ2-1; the table's D call, TRBD2, was not checked against the DNA. TRBV21-1 is tagged as a pseudogene. CDR3 length: 17 residues. DNA of the CDR3: TGTGCCAGCAGCAAATCCCCTGGCGGGAGGGCCGCCAATGAGCAGTTCTTC. It codes for CASSKSPGGRAANEQFF.

J is TRBJ2-5 and V is TRBV27; tentative D call: TRBD1 (5 bases). The CDR3 contains 14 residues. The germline V gene has CDR1 MNHEY and CDR2 SMNVEV (reference sequence). Between the trimmed V and J ends, which lost 5 bases and 3 bases, there was a span of 13 bases. The CDR3 here is CASSKEIGEETQYF. In DNA form, the CDR3 reads TGTGCCAGCAGTAAGGAGATAGGGGAAGAGACCCAGTACTTC.

This rearrangement joins TRBV2 to TRBJ1-5; 9 nucleotides match TRBD1. The length of the CDR3 is 17 residues. V lost 4 bases, J lost 8 bases, and 15 bases stayed unmatched. Germline CDR1 is SNHLY and CDR2 is FYNNEI. The CDR3 is CASSAGQGWGRKEPQHF. The CDR3 region has the DNA TGTGCCAGCAGTGCGGGACAGGGATGGGGTAGGAAGGAGCCCCAGCATTTT.

The chain links TRBV28 to TRBJ1-1; D is undetermined. This CDR3 is built from 10 residues. CDR1 and CDR2 (germline): MDHEN, SYDVKM. V lost 10 bases and J 4 bases, leaving 7 bases between the germline ends. Here the CDR3 DNA reads TGTGCCACCTCCCTCACTGAAGCTTTCTTT. Translating it yields CATSLTEAFF.

The chain uses TRBV10-3 and TRBJ1-5; D remains unclear. Trimming left V 8 bases short and J 5 bases short, with 13 bases between. CDR1 and CDR2 (germline): ENHRY, SYGVKD. CDR3 length equals 13 residues. DNA for the CDR3: TGTGCCATCGCCGGCTCTGGAGATCAGCCCCAGCATTTT. The encoded protein is CAIAGSGDQPQHF.

The chain has TRBV11-1 and TRBJ1-4; TRBD1 matches 9 bases. V lost 3 bases to trimming and J lost 7 bases; unmatched junction nucleotides: 3. The germline gives CDR1 SGHAT, CDR2 FQDESV (reference sequence). The CDR3 covers 14 residues. The CDR3 DNA sequence: TGTGCCAGCAGCTTGGACAGGGGCGGTGAAAAACTGTTTTTT. It yields the protein CASSLDRGGEKLFF.

The rearrangement links TRBV25-1 to TRBJ2-2, with TRBD2 matching over 7 bases. The CDR3 totals 14 residues. Germline CDR1 and CDR2: MGHDK and SYGVNS. Trimming removed 1 base from V and 8 bases from J; junction bases left unmatched: 4. The CDR3 bases are TGTGCCAGCAGTGAATGGGGGGGTGGAGGGGAGCTGTTTTTT. It yields the protein CASSEWGGGGELFF.

This rearrangement joins TRBV2 to TRBJ2-7; TRBD1 agrees at 10 bases. Germline V gene data show CDR1 as SNHLY and CDR2 as FYNNEI. The ends lost 6 bases at V and 7 bases at J; junction bases unmatched: 6. The CDR3 totals 13 residues. The chain's CDR3 is CASRGQGLGEQYF. The CDR3 DNA reads TGTGCCAGCAGGGGACAGGGGTTGGGAGAGCAGTACTTC.

V and J are TRBV28 and TRBJ1-5; D is uncertain. V was trimmed by 3 bases and J by 5 bases, leaving 11 bases between them. Germline V gene data show CDR1 as MDHEN and CDR2 as SYDVKM. This CDR3 has 14 amino acids. The CDR3, as DNA: TGTGCCAGCAGTTTTATGAGTAGTGATCAGCCCCAGCATTTT. It codes for CASSFMSSDQPQHF.

The rearrangement links TRBV5-6 to TRBJ2-1; the match to TRBD2 covers 9 bases. CDR3 size: 15 residues. CDR1 SGHDT and CDR2 YYEEEE come from the germline V gene. V trimming: 4 bases; J trimming: 4 bases; junction bases outside the gene matches: 6. For the CDR3, the DNA is TGTGCCAGCAGCACAGTAGCGGGAGCGTACAATGAGCAGTTCTTC. Translation gives CASSTVAGAYNEQFF.

The genes are TRBV6-5 and TRBJ2-5, with 7 bases identical to TRBD2. CDR3 length: 15 residues. The V segment lost 3 bases and the J segment 5 bases; nucleotides outside the gene matches: 9. Germline CDR1 MNHEY, CDR2 SVGAGI. Here the CDR3 DNA reads TGTGCCAGCAGTTATTCGGGCCTGGGGGGGGAGACCCAGTACTTC. Amino acid sequence: CASSYSGLGGETQYF.

A note on this clone: A read error is likely, as this CDR3 ends without the conserved phenylalanine or tryptophan. The chain links TRBV28 to TRBJ1-5, with a weak D call TRBD1 (5 bases). The germline V gene encodes CDR1 MDHEN and CDR2 SYDVKM. Trimming cost V 6 bases and J 7 bases, with 22 bases left between them. The CDR3 is made up of 16 amino acids. The CDR3 DNA is TGTGCCAGCAGGTCTCTAGCGGGGCCCTCCGGGCAGCCCCAGCATGTT. Its protein product is CASRSLAGPSGQPQHV.

The CDR3 is CASSLRGGTEAFF. The CDR3 DNA sequence: TGTGCCAGCAGTTTAAGAGGGGGCACTGAAGCTTTCTTT. The chain combines TRBV28 with TRBJ1-1; D may be TRBD1 (6 bases). CDR3 size: 13 residues. V lost 2 bases to trimming and J lost 4 bases, with 8 bases between them. The germline gives CDR1 MDHEN, CDR2 SYDVKM. The entire variable domain, with the rest obtained from reference TRBV28 and TRBJ1-1, is as follows: DVKVTQSSRYLVKRTGEKVFLECVQDMDHENMFWYRQDPGLGLRLIYFSYDVKMKEKGDIPEGYSVSREKKERFSLILESASTNQTSMYLCASSLRGGTEAFFGQGTRLTVV.

This clone was seen only once. This chain links TRBV7-6 with TRBJ1-1, with 7 bases that match TRBD1. V was clipped by 4 bases and J by 7 bases; unmatched bases: 6. The CDR3 spans 13 residues. The V gene's germline CDR1 is SGHVS and CDR2 FNYEAQ. In DNA, the CDR3 is TGTGCCAGCAGCTCTGGGACAGCCTTTGAAGCTTTCTTT. This sequence encodes CASSSGTAFEAFF.

This rearrangement joins TRBV15 to TRBJ1-1; 9 bases line up with TRBD1. CDR3 length: 15 amino acids. The germline V gene has CDR1 LNHNV and CDR2 YYDKDF (reference sequence). J was trimmed by 5 bases and V by 4 bases; bases with no gene match: 8. The CDR3 DNA reads as TGTGCCACCAGCACAAACAGGGGGCTGGATACTGAAGCTTTCTTT. Residues: CATSTNRGLDTEAFF.

The chain recombines TRBV5-1 with TRBJ2-5, with unresolved D. CDR3 length equals 13 residues. Germline V gene data show CDR1 as SGHRS and CDR2 as YFSETQ. The germline V and J ends were trimmed by 4 bases and 2 bases, with 9 bases remaining between them. The CDR3 coding sequence is TGCGCCAGCAGCGATGTAGCACAAGAGACCCAGTACTTC. This translates into CASSDVAQETQYF.

The chain employs TRBV29-1 and TRBJ2-1; D is possibly TRBD2 (6 bases). V was trimmed by 2 bases and J by 2 bases, leaving 10 bases between them. The CDR3 sequence is 14 residues long. Germline values: CDR1 SQVTM, CDR2 ANQGSEA. CDR3 nucleotide sequence: TGCAGCGTTGAAAGGACTACAACCTACAATGAGCAGTTCTTC. Encoded protein: CSVERTTTYNEQFF.

The chain is built from TRBV7-6 and TRBJ1-5; TRBD1 matches 8 bases. This CDR3 is 18 amino acids long. Germline CDR1 reads SGHVS; CDR2 reads FNYEAQ. The ends lost 1 base at V and 5 bases at J; junction bases unmatched: 13. This CDR3 reads CASSLGERTGKGYQPQHF. DNA for the CDR3: TGTGCCAGCAGCTTAGGGGAACGGACAGGGAAGGGATATCAGCCCCAGCATTTT.

This chain connects TRBV5-1 to TRBJ2-3; 9 nucleotides agree with TRBD2. Germline V gives CDR1 SGHRS, CDR2 YFSETQ. The CDR3 is 15 residues long. J lost 2 bases, V lost 6 bases, and 7 bases had no gene match. CDR3 amino acids: CASMRTSVFTDTQYF. CDR3 DNA: TGCGCCAGCATGAGGACTAGCGTATTCACAGATACGCAGTATTTT.